This TCR beta chain was found in a study of Graves' ophthalmopathy and Graves' hyperthyroidism (dated by TCRdb to 2017 to 2018). In the study overall: Stable hyperthyroidism was defined as no progression to ophthalmopathy within 18 months of follow-up. The study used TCR beta repertoire signatures to distinguish Graves' ophthalmopathy from Graves' hyperthyroidism and to predict progression to ophthalmopathy. In total, approximately 130 blood samples were TCR-sequenced: 43 ophthalmopathy, some 75 hyperthyroidism and some 17 hyperthyroidism-to-ophthalmopathy patients. To explore V-J signatures that separate ophthalmopathy from hyperthyroidism, a discovery set of 95 to 100 patients was enrolled, consisting of 40 to 45 with ophthalmopathy and 55 to 65 with stable hyperthyroidism. An independent validation cohort was composed of approximately 19 hyperthyroidism patients and around 16 patients who later progressed from hyperthyroidism to ophthalmopathy. In more than five hyperthyroidism patients, T-cell repertoires of thyroid tissue and blood were compared. Following sampling, methimazole starting at 30 mg daily was administered to hyperthyroidism patients, and high-dose intravenous methylprednisolone was administered to ophthalmopathy patients.

From the cysteine through the phenylalanine, the CDR3 covers 13 amino acids. Only CDR3 DNA is held: 39 bases, read in frame from base 1. From a lookup of the germline V gene, CDR1 and CDR2 are ENHRY and SYGVKD. V is cut by 7 bases and J by 6 bases, and the space between the germline ends is 15 bases. The paper's findings and limits, for the study overall: Sample size was not predetermined statistically, and investigators were not blinded to group allocation. In validation, the model predicted ophthalmopathy progression with 70.59% sensitivity and approximately 72% specificity; 12 predicted patients were CT-confirmed with GO in a median of 6.5 months. Among expanded thyroid clonotypes with frequency above 0.001, most also showed up in blood, which suggests that blood repertoires may reflect the thyroid immune response. In cross-validation, the 13-signature model distinguished ophthalmopathy from stable hyperthyroidism with almost 90% sensitivity and around 81% specificity, and in the test set the corresponding values were roughly 80% and 76%.

About this clonotype itself: This clone's antigen is unknown. No base quality values were provided; no much bigger clone lies one nucleotide off.

For repertoire sequencing, the TCR beta CDR3 regions were amplified from RNA transcripts. The first round was an RT-PCR using HTBI primers with the Qiagen OneStep RT-PCR kit, and this first round was followed by a second-round multiplex PCR, then size selection and purification. Libraries were sequenced paired-end with 100 bp reads on an Illumina HiSeq2000. As for how the authors treated the data: SOAPnuke was used to process the reads, removing any read that contained adapters or uncalled bases, had a mean Phred below 15, or lacked an exact match to the constant primer or identifier. High-quality paired reads were merged with COPE v1.2.5. Clonotypes were defined as unique nucleotide sequences and were aligned to IMGT TRB V, D and J references using MiTCR v1.1. Only V-J combinations with frequency above 0.0001 were analysed, covering 99.2% of repertoires. For each V-J combination, a TCR clonal expansion and chaos score was defined as the ratio of F50 clonal expansion to chaos observed in the TCRdist matrix. Welch's t-statistics and random forest were used to narrow the features down to 13 V-J combinations, which were then fed into a naive Bayes classifier. The similarity between thyroid and blood repertoires was quantified using the Morisita-Horn index. Using fastp trimming at Q25 and MiXCR clonotype assembly, TCRdb reanalyzed the public sequencing data and kept in-frame beta chains. When rows share a CDR3 protein, they turn into one entry using the most common DNA and genes. The V and J calls were determined by TCRdb, not by the authors. The sample yields more than 1,000,000 distinct CDR3 sequences; about 36% were counted once. Of the sample, over 8.5% is held by the ten largest clones.

Patients with hyperthyroidism were aged 18 to 65 years, had been newly diagnosed, and had a disease duration of less than 2 months. Patients were excluded if they had other autoimmune diseases, uncontrolled infections, pregnancy or lactation. Clinical symptoms, serum thyroxine, TRAb, thyroid ultrasound and orbital computed tomography were used for diagnosis. Total RNA was extracted with Trizol reagent and quality-checked on an Agilent 2100 Bioanalyzer. The source material was peripheral blood or thyroid tissue (not recorded which). This receptor chain uses TRBV10-3 and TRBJ1-1; no D gene can be assigned with confidence. This TCR came from an adult man with Graves' hyperthyroidism. This receptor carries the CDR3 CAIMEPTRAEAFF. The bases read TGTGCCATCATGGAGCCCACTAGGGCTGAAGCTTTCTTT.